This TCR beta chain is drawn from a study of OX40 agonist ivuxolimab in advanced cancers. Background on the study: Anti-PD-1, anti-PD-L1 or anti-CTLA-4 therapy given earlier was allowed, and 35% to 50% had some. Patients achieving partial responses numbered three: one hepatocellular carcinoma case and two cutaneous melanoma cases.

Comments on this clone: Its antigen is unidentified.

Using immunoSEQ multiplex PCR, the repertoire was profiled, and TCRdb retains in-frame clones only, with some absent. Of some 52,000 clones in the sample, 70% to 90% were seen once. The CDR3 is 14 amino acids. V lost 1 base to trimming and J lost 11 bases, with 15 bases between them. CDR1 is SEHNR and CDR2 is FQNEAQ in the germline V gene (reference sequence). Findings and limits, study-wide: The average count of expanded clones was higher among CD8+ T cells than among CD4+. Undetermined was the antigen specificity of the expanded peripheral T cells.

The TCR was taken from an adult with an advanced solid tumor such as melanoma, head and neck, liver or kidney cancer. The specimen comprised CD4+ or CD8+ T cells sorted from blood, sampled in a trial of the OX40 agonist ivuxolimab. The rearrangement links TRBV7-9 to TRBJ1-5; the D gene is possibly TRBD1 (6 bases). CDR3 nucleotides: TGTGCCAGCAGCTTAGGAAACAGGGAAGGGGCCCAGCATTTT. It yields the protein CASSLGNREGAQHF.